Below are 14 T cell receptor beta chains sequenced from a single sample in a study of T cell repertoires in cytomegalovirus infection. TCRdb called the reads again in MiXCR, with one record for every CDR3 protein. Counted here are hundreds of thousands of distinct CDR3 sequences, about 30% occurring once; the ten biggest clones make up over 15%. Their antigens are not known. Sequences were derived from cultured PBMCs, sampled from culture after CMV antigen stimulation. Receptors were obtained from a human donor in good health (CMV status not recorded). Some clones in this sample may be carry-over from other donors' samples.

The V call is TRBV29-1, the J call TRBJ2-5; the match to TRBD1 covers 7 bases. The CDR3 contains 13 residues. The germline V gene has CDR1 SQVTM and CDR2 ANQGSEA. The J segment lost 7 bases and the V segment lost 5 bases, leaving 10 bases of the junction unmatched. The CDR3 reads CSVMGTVQGTQYF. Written as DNA, the CDR3 is TGCAGCGTTATGGGGACAGTGCAGGGGACCCAGTACTTC.

In its sample, this clonotype was seen many times. The chain employs TRBV7-2 and TRBJ2-7; weak D call: TRBD2 (6 bases). The germline V gene encodes CDR1 SGHTA and CDR2 FQGNSA. The CDR3 is made up of 15 amino acids. V was clipped by 6 bases and J by 0 bases, with 15 bases between them. CDR3: CASSPGLSLSYEQYF. CDR3 DNA: TGTGCCAGCAGTCCGGGACTCTCCCTCTCCTACGAGCAGTACTTC.

The chain combines TRBV13 with TRBJ2-2, with a weak D call TRBD1 (6 bases). Looked up from germline, CDR1 is PRHDT and CDR2 is FYEKMQ (reference sequence). Trimming removed 5 bases from V and 6 bases from J, with 19 bases in between. This CDR3 spans 16 amino acids. This CDR3 reads CASSQQGGYRPGELFF. The CDR3 DNA reads as TGTGCCAGCAGCCAACAAGGGGGTTACCGGCCCGGGGAGCTGTTTTTT.

This clonotype occurred a few times. CDR3 residues: CASSYTESVTEAFF. The CDR3 coding sequence is TGTGCCAGCAGCTACACCGAGTCGGTCACTGAAGCTTTCTTT. This chain links TRBV7-8 with TRBJ1-1, with unresolved D. The ends were cut back, 4 bases at V and 4 bases at J, with 13 bases in the middle. Germline V lookup: CDR1 SGHVS, CDR2 FQNEAQ. The CDR3 totals 14 residues.

This clonotype was seen more than once but under ten times. The chain joins TRBV4-1 to TRBJ2-7; TRBD1 agrees at 7 bases. Trimming removed 0 bases from V and 4 bases from J; junction bases left unmatched: 6. The CDR3 contains 15 residues. CDR1 is MGHRA, CDR2 YSYEKL, per germline. The CDR3 DNA follows: TGCGCCAGCAGCCAAGATAACAGGGGCGGGTACGAGCAGTACTTC. It specifies CASSQDNRGGYEQYF.

This clonotype showed up just a few times. The chain carries TRBV7-2 and TRBJ2-1, with D possibly TRBD2 on 5 matching bases. The CDR3 is 14 residues long. CDR1 is SGHTA and CDR2 is FQGNSA in the germline V gene. V was trimmed by 2 bases and J by 5 bases, leaving 10 bases between them. The CDR3 protein is CASSLSAGNNEQFF. The CDR3 DNA follows: TGTGCCAGCAGCTTATCAGCCGGGAACAATGAGCAGTTCTTC. The entire variable domain, with the rest obtained from reference TRBV7-2 and TRBJ2-1, is as follows: GAGVSQSPSNKVTEKGKDVELRCDPISGHTALYWYRQSLGQGLEFLIYFQGNSAPDKSGLPSDRFSAERTGGSVSTLTIQRTQQEDSAVYLCASSLSAGNNEQFFGPGTRLTVL.

This clonotype has just a few counts. The chain links TRBV12-3 or TRBV12-4 to TRBJ1-5, with D unresolved. V shed 3 bases and J shed 5 bases, with 14 bases lying between them. The CDR3 runs 15 residues. CDR3 DNA sequence: TGTGCCAGCAGTTTTTCCCCGACTGGGCATCAGCCCCAGCATTTT. It translates to CASSFSPTGHQPQHF.

The chain combines TRBV29-1 with TRBJ1-1; D gene uncertain. V was clipped by 5 bases and J by 2 bases, with 18 bases between them. CDR3 length equals 15 residues. CDR1 and CDR2 from the germline V gene are SQVTM and ANQGSEA. CDR3 loop: CSVIPSSDGNTEAFF. CDR3 bases: TGCAGCGTTATCCCCAGTTCGGACGGAAACACTGAAGCTTTCTTT. Using reference TRBV29-1 and TRBJ1-1 for the parts outside the CDR3, the full variable domain is SAVISQKPSRDICQRGTSLTIQCQVDSQVTMMFWYRQQPGQSLTLIATANQGSEATYESGFVIDKFPISRPNLTFSTLTVSNMSPEDSSIYLCSVIPSSDGNTEAFFGQGTRLTVV.

This clonotype was observed a few times. This chain connects TRBV7-2 to TRBJ2-7; D gene uncertain. Trimming took 5 bases from V and 1 from J, leaving 6 bases between them. The CDR3 is 12 amino acids. From germline, CDR1 is SGHTA and CDR2 FQGNSA. The CDR3 reads CASSRPSYEQYF. DNA of the CDR3: TGTGCCAGCAGCCGACCGTCCTACGAGCAGTACTTC. The whole variable domain, filled in from reference TRBV7-2 and TRBJ2-7, reads GAGVSQSPSNKVTEKGKDVELRCDPISGHTALYWYRQSLGQGLEFLIYFQGNSAPDKSGLPSDRFSAERTGGSVSTLTIQRTQQEDSAVYLCASSRPSYEQYFGPGTRLTVT.

The chain joins TRBV7-2 to TRBJ1-2; unclear D gene. Germline lookup yields CDR1 SGHTA and CDR2 FQGNSA. The V and J ends lost 1 base and 7 bases respectively, with 10 bases between them. The CDR3 sequence is 13 residues long. The CDR3 region is CASSLVGETGYTF. Here the CDR3 DNA reads TGTGCCAGCAGCTTAGTCGGGGAGACTGGCTACACCTTC.

This clonotype was counted ten times or more. The genes are TRBV7-2 and TRBJ2-3; weak D call: TRBD2 (6 bases). V was clipped by 3 bases and J by 2 bases, with 9 bases between them. The CDR3 is 14 amino acids. Germline V gene lookup returns CDR1 SGHTA and CDR2 FQGNSA. The CDR3 loop reads CASSFWTNTDTQYF. CDR3 coding DNA: TGTGCCAGCAGCTTTTGGACTAACACAGATACGCAGTATTTT.

This clonotype was found many times. The V and J genes are TRBV7-6 and TRBJ2-1; 11 nucleotides match TRBD2. The CDR3 is 18 amino acids. CDR1 is SGHVS and CDR2 is FNYEAQ in the germline V gene. The V gene end was trimmed by 7 bases and the J gene end by 6 bases; junction bases not matched to a gene: 17. In DNA, the CDR3 is TGTGCCAGCACCACAAACCTGGGGGTAGCGGGAGGGGTCAATGAGCAGTTCTTC. Protein sequence: CASTTNLGVAGGVNEQFF. The variable domain in full, with the rest retrieved from reference TRBV7-6 and TRBJ2-1, is GAGVSQSPRYKVTKRGQDVALRCDPISGHVSLYWYRQALGQGPEFLTYFNYEAQQDKSGLPNDRFSAERPEGSISTLTIQRTEQRDSAMYRCASTTNLGVAGGVNEQFFGPGTRLTVL.

The chain joins TRBV18 to TRBJ2-1; D is perhaps TRBD2 (6 bases). V lost 2 bases to trimming and J lost 7 bases, with 18 bases between them. The CDR3 sequence is 16 residues long. CDR1 is KGHSH, CDR2 LQKENI, per germline. The CDR3 here is CASSPIGGRTTNEQFF. In DNA, the CDR3 is TGTGCCAGCTCACCAATAGGAGGCCGGACTACTAATGAGCAGTTCTTC.

Only a few counts were recorded for this clonotype. In DNA form, the CDR3 reads TGCGCCAGCAGCCAGCAAGGGGACACTGAAGCTTTCTTT. This codes for CASSQQGDTEAFF. The chain joins TRBV5-1 to TRBJ1-1, with D perhaps TRBD1 (5 bases). CDR1 and CDR2 from the germline V gene are SGHRS and YFSETQ. V lost 4 bases and J 3 bases, leaving 10 bases between the germline ends. CDR3 length: 13 amino acids. The whole variable domain, filled in from reference TRBV5-1 and TRBJ1-1, reads KAGVTQTPRYLIKTRGQQVTLSCSPISGHRSVSWYQQTPGQGLQFLFEYFSETQRNKGNFPGRFSGRQFSNSRSEMNVSTLELGDSALYLCASSQQGDTEAFFGQGTRLTVV.